One sample yielded the 28 T cell receptor beta chains listed below, sequenced in a study of T cells in Graves' hyperthyroidism and ophthalmopathy. Regions amplified from RNA transcripts were the TCR beta CDR3 regions. HTBI primers were the set used in a first-round RT-PCR of the TCR CDR3. Each CDR3 protein gets one entry after TCRdb re-called the multiplex PCR reads with MiXCR. Of more than 500,000 distinct CDR3 sequences listed, roughly 17% are singletons. Material: blood. These TCRs come from a woman younger than 45 with Graves' hyperthyroidism.

In its sample, this clonotype was seen many times. This chain joins TRBV11-2 and TRBJ2-5, with TRBD2 as a possible D gene (5 bases). Germline CDR1 and CDR2: SGHAT and FQNNGV. The V end was cut by 2 bases, the J end by 1 base, with 14 bases between. The CDR3 extends over 16 amino acids. Written as DNA, the CDR3 is TGTGCCAGCAGCTTATTCGACGGACTGCTCCAAGAGACCCAGTACTTC. This codes for CASSLFDGLLQETQYF.

In its sample, this clonotype was seen a few times. The chain carries TRBV7-2 and TRBJ1-3, with no clear D. This CDR3 has 13 residues. Germline lookup yields CDR1 SGHTA and CDR2 FQGNSA. V shed 5 bases and J shed 3 bases, with 8 bases lying between them. The CDR3 loop is CASSVTDGNTIYF. The CDR3, as DNA: TGTGCCAGCAGCGTGACCGATGGAAACACCATATATTTT.

The gene calls are TRBV12-3 or TRBV12-4 and TRBJ1-2; TRBD1 aligns across 8 bases. The CDR3 sequence is 13 residues long. Unmatched junction bases numbered 4, after V lost 5 bases and J lost 5 bases. The CDR3 region is CASSGDRPYGYTF. CDR3 coding DNA: TGTGCCAGCAGTGGGGACAGGCCTTATGGCTACACCTTC.

This clonotype was counted only a few times. The rearrangement uses TRBV24-1 and TRBJ2-1; 10 nucleotides line up with TRBD2. The CDR3 spans 14 residues. V dropped 7 bases and J dropped 12; count of bases not matched to a gene: 11. CDR1 is KGHDR, CDR2 SFDVKD, per germline. In DNA form, the CDR3 reads TGTGCCACCAGGGACAGCGGGGGGGGAATGTCGCAGTTCTTC. It yields the protein CATRDSGGGMSQFF.

This clonotype was detected many times. The CDR3 sequence: CASFTGTSGSLSYEQYF. CDR3 nucleotides: TGTGCCAGTTTTACCGGGACTAGCGGGAGTCTCAGCTACGAGCAGTACTTC. The genes are TRBV27 and TRBJ2-7; 14 bases line up with TRBD2. The CDR3 consists of 17 residues. The germline CDR1 and CDR2 sequences are MNHEY and SMNVEV (reference sequence). Trimming cost V 9 bases and J 3 bases; bases outside gene matches: 13.

This clonotype was observed a handful of times. This rearrangement joins TRBV7-2 to TRBJ1-1, with 9 bases identical to TRBD1. CDR3 length: 14 amino acids. The germline V gene encodes CDR1 SGHTA and CDR2 FQGNSA. V dropped 5 bases and J dropped 0; count of bases not matched to a gene: 1. The CDR3 DNA is TGTGCCAGCAGCGGGACAGGGATGAACACTGAAGCTTTCTTT. Translation gives CASSGTGMNTEAFF.

This clonotype was observed at least ten times. V is TRBV6-5 and J is TRBJ2-2; 9 bases line up with TRBD1. The V and J ends lost 1 base and 4 bases, in that order; junction bases with no gene match: 4. Germline V gene lookup returns CDR1 MNHEY and CDR2 SVGAGI. This CDR3 has 16 amino acids. The CDR3: CASSYLQGAVTGELFF. CDR3 bases: TGTGCCAGCAGTTACTTACAGGGGGCGGTCACCGGGGAGCTGTTTTTT.

This clonotype was counted at least ten times. The V and J genes are TRBV12-3 or TRBV12-4 and TRBJ1-2; weak D call: TRBD1 (5 bases). Trimming removed 2 bases at V and 7 bases at J, with 11 bases between. CDR3 length: 13 residues. The CDR3: CASSLHGRAGYTF. The CDR3 region has the DNA TGTGCCAGCAGTTTACATGGCAGGGCTGGCTACACCTTC.

This clonotype has more than one count but fewer than ten. The rearrangement joins TRBV7-9 to TRBJ1-2, with 8 bases that match TRBD1. The CDR3 consists of 15 residues. V lost 5 bases, J lost 0 bases, and 5 bases stayed unmatched. Germline V gives CDR1 SEHNR, CDR2 FQNEAQ (reference sequence). The CDR3 loop is CASSPMTGANYGYTF. The DNA for the CDR3 is TGTGCCAGCAGCCCTATGACAGGGGCTAACTATGGCTACACCTTC.

Concerning this clonotype: A much larger clonotype is one base distant, so this may be a read error. V and J are TRBV27 and TRBJ2-7; maybe TRBD2 (6 bases). Germline CDR1 and CDR2: MNHEY and SMNVEV (reference sequence). The CDR3 has 13 amino acids. CDR3 sequence reads: CASGLRGGYGQYF. The CDR3 DNA follows: TGTGCCAGCGGGCTAAGGGGAGGCTACGGGCAGTACTTC.

The chain is built from TRBV7-9 and TRBJ1-2; D call uncertain. Trimming cost V 1 base and J 7 bases, with 7 bases left between them. Germline CDR1 SEHNR, CDR2 FQNEAQ (reference sequence). CDR3 length: 12 amino acids. CDR3 nucleotide sequence: TGTGCCAGCAGCTTAGGGGCGAGTGGCTACACCTTC. It is translated as CASSLGASGYTF. The whole variable domain, filled in from reference TRBV7-9 and TRBJ1-2, reads DTGVSQNPRHKITKRGQNVTFRCDPISEHNRLYWYRQTLGQGPEFLTYFQNEAQLEKSRLLSDRFSAERPKGSFSTLEIQRTEQGDSAMYLCASSLGASGYTFGSGTRLTVV.

This clonotype was found many times. V usage is TRBV5-1 and J usage is TRBJ2-5; 7 bases fit TRBD2. Germline V gives CDR1 SGHRS, CDR2 YFSETQ. The CDR3 sequence is 16 residues long. The V segment lost 3 bases and the J segment 3 bases; nucleotides outside the gene matches: 11. The chain's CDR3 is CASSWPKGTIEETQYF. CDR3 bases: TGCGCCAGCAGCTGGCCTAAGGGGACTATAGAAGAGACCCAGTACTTC.

V and J are TRBV5-1 and TRBJ1-5, with D tentatively TRBD1 (6 bases). CDR3 length: 13 amino acids. The ends were cut back, 6 bases at V and 8 bases at J, with 15 bases in the middle. From germline, CDR1 is SGHRS and CDR2 YFSETQ. The CDR3 nucleotides read TGCGCCAGCATCCCGGAGGGGGACGAGCCCCAGCATTTT. As protein: CASIPEGDEPQHF. Complete variable domain (other parts from reference TRBV5-1 and TRBJ1-5): KAGVTQTPRYLIKTRGQQVTLSCSPISGHRSVSWYQQTPGQGLQFLFEYFSETQRNKGNFPGRFSGRQFSNSRSEMNVSTLELGDSALYLCASIPEGDEPQHFGDGTRLSIL.

This clonotype was seen many times. The CDR3 reads CASSERQIYNEQFF. The CDR3 nucleotides read TGCGCCAGCAGTGAGAGGCAGATCTACAATGAGCAGTTCTTC. The chain links TRBV10-1 to TRBJ2-1; no clear D. The germline CDR1 and CDR2 sequences are WNHNN and SYGVQD (reference sequence). The CDR3 totals 14 residues. Trimming shortened V by 2 bases and J by 3 bases, and 8 bases separated the two germline ends.

This clonotype came up many times. The V gene is TRBV13, the J gene TRBJ1-2; D is perhaps TRBD1 (5 bases). The V gene lost 4 bases and the J gene lost 4 bases, with 16 bases spanning the gap. The germline CDR1 and CDR2 sequences are PRHDT and FYEKMQ (reference sequence). The CDR3 totals 15 residues. CDR3 bases: TGTGCCAGCAGCTCCGGAGGGTCGGGGGGCTATGGCTACACCTTC. Translation gives CASSSGGSGGYGYTF.

This clonotype has ten or more counts. J is TRBJ2-1 and V is TRBV28; 7 bases match TRBD2. V lost 6 bases, J lost 4 bases, and 3 bases stayed unmatched. Germline CDR1 and CDR2: MDHEN and SYDVKM. The CDR3 runs 13 residues. The CDR3 loop reads CASRTSRYNEQFF. The CDR3 DNA follows: TGTGCCAGCAGGACTAGCCGGTACAATGAGCAGTTCTTC.

At least ten counts were recorded for this clonotype. The rearrangement joins TRBV29-1 to TRBJ1-1, with no clear D. There are 12 residues in the CDR3. The V and J ends lost 4 bases and 5 bases respectively, with 11 bases between them. Germline CDR1 SQVTM, CDR2 ANQGSEA. The CDR3 bases are TGCAGCGTTGGCCCCGGCGGGACTGAAGCTTTCTTT. Encoded protein: CSVGPGGTEAFF.

This chain joins TRBV5-5 and TRBJ2-1; no reliable D call. This CDR3 comprises 16 residues. Germline CDR1 is SGHKS and CDR2 is YYEKEE (reference sequence). Trimming left V 0 bases short and J 5 bases short, with 15 bases between. The CDR3 reads CASSLGSQIGDNEQFF. DNA of the CDR3: TGTGCCAGCAGCTTGGGGTCCCAAATCGGAGACAATGAGCAGTTCTTC. Complete variable domain (other parts from reference TRBV5-5 and TRBJ2-1): DAGVTQSPTHLIKTRGQQVTLRCSPISGHKSVSWYQQVLGQGPQFIFQYYEKEERGRGNFPDRFSARQFPNYSSELNVNALLLGDSALYLCASSLGSQIGDNEQFFGPGTRLTVL.

This clonotype has at least ten counts. V and J are TRBV27 and TRBJ2-7; tentatively, D is TRBD1 (5 bases). This CDR3 is 14 amino acids long. Germline-derived CDR1 and CDR2 are MNHEY and SMNVEV (reference sequence). Between the trimmed V and J ends, which lost 0 bases and 2 bases, there was a span of 8 bases. The CDR3: CASSLSRQTYEQYF. The CDR3 coding sequence is TGTGCCAGCAGTTTATCGCGACAGACCTACGAGCAGTACTTC.

This clonotype has just one count. The chain couples TRBV20-1 to TRBJ1-1; D possibly corresponds to TRBD1 (6 bases). V dropped 6 bases and J dropped 4 bases, with 21 bases sitting between them. CDR1 is DFQATT, CDR2 SNEGSKA, per germline (reference sequence). The CDR3 is 15 amino acids. Here the CDR3 reads CSASFDRLGVTEAFF. The CDR3 coding sequence is TGCAGTGCCAGCTTCGACAGGCTGGGAGTCACTGAAGCTTTCTTT.

This clonotype was counted a few times. The V and J genes are TRBV25-1 and TRBJ2-7; D is perhaps TRBD2 (5 bases). The CDR3 is made up of 14 amino acids. Germline CDR1 is MGHDK and CDR2 is SYGVNS. V was shortened by 4 bases and J by 1 base, with 11 bases between the two germline ends. The CDR3 here is CASSVDRGSYEQYF. The CDR3, as DNA: TGTGCCAGCAGTGTAGACCGGGGATCCTACGAGCAGTACTTC.

This rearrangement joins TRBV11-1 to TRBJ2-1; possible D gene TRBD2, 6 bases. The CDR3 is 18 amino acids. V was pared by 1 base and J by 1 base, with 17 bases between. Germline V CDR1 and CDR2: SGHAT, FQDESV (reference sequence). This chain's CDR3 is CASSLVRGGEESYNEQFF. The CDR3 coding sequence is TGTGCCAGCAGCTTAGTAAGGGGCGGGGAAGAGTCCTACAATGAGCAGTTCTTC.

The chain links TRBV10-3 to TRBJ2-3; 9 positions match TRBD2. This CDR3 spans 17 amino acids. V lost 0 bases, J lost 1 base, and 5 bases stayed unmatched. Per germline, CDR1 ENHRY and CDR2 SYGVKD. DNA of the CDR3: TGTGCCATCAGTGAGTCCTCTAGCGGGATCGGCACAGATACGCAGTATTTT. It yields the protein CAISESSSGIGTDTQYF.

This clonotype was observed many times. The genes are TRBV28 and TRBJ1-2; D is possibly TRBD1 (6 bases). V lost 7 bases, J lost 4 bases, and 16 bases lay in between. This CDR3 contains 14 residues. The germline V gene encodes CDR1 MDHEN and CDR2 SYDVKM. CDR3 nucleotide sequence: TGTGCCAGCATTGGCCGGGGGCTGGCCTATGGCTACACCTTC. It translates to CASIGRGLAYGYTF.

This clonotype has at least ten counts. This chain connects TRBV5-5 to TRBJ1-6, with a tentative D call TRBD1 (6 bases). Germline V CDR1 and CDR2: SGHKS, YYEKEE (reference sequence). There are 15 residues in the CDR3. V gave up 4 bases and J gave up 7 bases, with 15 bases separating them. The CDR3 region is CASSLTRQENSPLHF. DNA of the CDR3: TGTGCCAGCAGCCTAACTCGACAGGAAAATTCACCCCTCCACTTT.

As to this clonotype: Just one base apart from a much larger clone, this may be a read error. This chain connects TRBV6-2 or TRBV6-3 to TRBJ2-7; TRBD1 agrees at 8 bases. Germline V gene lookup returns CDR1 MNHEY and CDR2 SVGEGT. This CDR3 has 14 amino acids. The ends lost 2 bases at V and 3 bases at J; junction bases unmatched: 3. This CDR3 is CASSYLDRVYEQYF. DNA for the CDR3: TGTGCCAGCAGTTACCTGGACAGGGTCTACGAGCAGTACTTC.

DNA of the CDR3: TGTGCCAGCAGCCCAACACTGGAGCGGGAGGGTCGGAATGAGCAGTTCTTC. It codes for CASSPTLEREGRNEQFF. The chain is built from TRBV27 and TRBJ2-1; 10 positions agree with TRBD2. This CDR3 is built from 17 residues. CDR1 and CDR2 (germline): MNHEY, SMNVEV (reference sequence). The junction had 15 bases not matched to a gene; V was cut back by 6 bases and J by 7 bases.

This clonotype appeared a few times. The chain joins TRBV6-1 to TRBJ2-1; TRBD2 matches 7 bases. From germline, CDR1 is MNHNS and CDR2 SASEGT. Trimming took 4 bases from V and 4 from J; bases not matched to a gene: 7. The CDR3 is made up of 15 amino acids. The CDR3 DNA follows: TGTGCCAGCAGTGCCTTGGCTAGCGGATACAATGAGCAGTTCTTC. It codes for CASSALASGYNEQFF.